Shown below are 24 T cell receptor beta chains from a single sample sequenced in a study of cytomegalovirus exposure and HLA in healthy donors. The table came from immunoSEQ multiplex PCR; TCRdb's copy has only in-frame clones and leaves some out. The data show around 190,000 clones, with about 82% seen just once and about 1.6% held by the top ten. Specimen: PBMCs. The origin of the receptors is a woman in her late teens or twenties in good health and CMV-seronegative.

The rearrangement uses TRBV6-5 and TRBJ1-1; TRBD1 agrees at 7 bases. The V and J ends lost 6 bases and 2 bases, in that order; junction bases with no gene match: 6. Per germline, CDR1 MNHEY and CDR2 SVGAGI. The CDR3 is 14 residues long. The CDR3 DNA reads as TGTGCCAGCAGACCGACAGGGACCAACACTGAAGCTTTCTTT. It yields the protein CASRPTGTNTEAFF.

This clone was seen a few times. The chain carries TRBV11-1 and TRBJ2-7, with D perhaps TRBD2 (6 bases). Between the trimmed V and J ends, which lost 4 bases and 9 bases, there was a span of 22 bases. CDR1 and CDR2 from the germline V gene are SGHAT and FQDESV (reference sequence). The CDR3 is 15 residues long. In DNA, the CDR3 is TGTGCCAGCAGCTCCGTCGGGACTCTTGGCATTGGGCAGTACTTC. Translating it yields CASSSVGTLGIGQYF.

This clone has a single count. This chain links TRBV7-9 with TRBJ1-4; 7 nucleotides align to TRBD1. This CDR3 has 15 residues. Germline V gene lookup returns CDR1 SEHNR and CDR2 FQNEAQ (reference sequence). V lost 3 bases to trimming and J lost 8 bases; unmatched junction nucleotides: 9. CDR3 DNA: TGTGCCAGCAGCTTTGACCAGGGGGTATTGGAAAAACTGTTTTTT. Translation: CASSFDQGVLEKLFF.

The V call is TRBV12-5, the J call TRBJ2-1, with 7 bases fitting TRBD2. V lost 5 bases, J lost 11 bases, and 12 bases stayed unmatched. The CDR3 length is 14 residues. Germline values: CDR1 LGHNT, CDR2 FRNRAP. In nucleotides, the CDR3 is TGTGCTAGTGGTAACAACCCGCTAGCGGATAAGCAGTTCTTC. Translation gives CASGNNPLADKQFF.

The chain is built from TRBV6-5 and TRBJ1-2; D uncertain. V was cut by 0 bases and J by 4 bases, with 12 bases left in between. Germline CDR1 is MNHEY and CDR2 is SVGAGI. This CDR3 has 15 amino acids. In DNA form, the CDR3 reads TGTGCCAGCAGTTACTCGTCGGTCCAGGTCTATGGCTACACCTTC. Encoded protein: CASSYSSVQVYGYTF.

V is TRBV10-3 and J is TRBJ2-7, with 12 bases that match TRBD2. Germline CDR1 ENHRY, CDR2 SYGVKD. The V and J ends lost 3 bases and 1 base, in that order; junction bases with no gene match: 16. The CDR3 loop spans 20 amino acids. CDR3 coding DNA: TGTGCCATCAGTGACCAGGGGGCTGCTAGCGGGAGGGCCCGATCCTACGAGCAGTACTTC. Its translation is CAISDQGAASGRARSYEQYF.

The chain combines TRBV5-4 with TRBJ2-5; D remains unclear. Per the germline V gene, CDR1 is SGHNT and CDR2 is YYREEE (reference sequence). V lost 4 bases to trimming and J lost 4 bases, with 8 bases between them. This CDR3 spans 12 amino acids. The CDR3 sequence is CASSPVGETQYF. In DNA, the CDR3 is TGTGCCAGCAGCCCGGTTGGAGAGACCCAGTACTTC.

The chain carries TRBV28 and TRBJ2-3, with 11 bases lining up with TRBD2. The V gene's germline CDR1 is MDHEN and CDR2 SYDVKM. V was clipped by 6 bases and J by 2 bases; unmatched bases: 7. CDR3 length equals 16 residues. The CDR3 reads CASRGGTSGPTDTQYF. The DNA for the CDR3 is TGTGCCAGCAGGGGGGGGACTAGCGGACCCACAGATACGCAGTATTTT.

The DNA for the CDR3 is TGTGCCAGCAGCGGGTGGACGGGGAGCTCTGGGGCCAACGTCCTGACTTTC. Protein product: CASSGWTGSSGANVLTF. The rearrangement links TRBV5-6 to TRBJ2-6; D may be TRBD2 (5 bases). The CDR3 sequence is 17 residues long. Germline values: CDR1 SGHDT, CDR2 YYEEEE. Trimming took off 4 bases at V and 0 bases at J, with 14 bases between the two ends.

The chain joins TRBV28 to TRBJ1-5, with TRBD1 as a possible D gene (5 bases). The germline V and J ends were trimmed by 7 bases and 7 bases, with 17 bases remaining between them. In germline, CDR1 is MDHEN, CDR2 SYDVKM. The CDR3 length is 14 residues. The CDR3 region has the DNA TGTGCCAGCACCCCCGACAGCTCCATACAGCCCCAGCATTTT. This encodes CASTPDSSIQPQHF.

The V and J genes are TRBV18 and TRBJ2-2; perhaps TRBD2 as D (5 bases). Germline V lookup: CDR1 KGHSH, CDR2 LQKENI. The CDR3 extends over 14 amino acids. Trimming pared 4 bases from V and 2 bases from J, leaving 8 bases between. This chain's CDR3 is CASSRTPNTGELFF. CDR3 sequence (DNA): TGTGCCAGCTCACGGACTCCAAACACCGGGGAGCTGTTTTTT. Based on the CDR3 plus reference TRBV18 and TRBJ2-2, the full variable domain is NAGVMQNPRHLVRRRGQEARLRCSPMKGHSHVYWYRQLPEEGLKFMVYLQKENIIDESGMPKERFSAEFPKEGPSILRIQQVVRGDSAAYFCASSRTPNTGELFFGEGSRLTVL.

The V and J genes are TRBV5-4 and TRBJ2-5; D gene ambiguous. The CDR3 runs 13 residues. V lost 0 bases and J lost 1, with 4 bases in between. The germline V gene has CDR1 SGHNT and CDR2 YYREEE (reference sequence). The CDR3 protein is CASSLAVQETQYF. The CDR3 DNA is TGTGCCAGCAGCTTGGCAGTCCAAGAGACCCAGTACTTC.

This clone was counted once. The chain uses TRBV10-3 and TRBJ1-1; D call uncertain. Germline lookup yields CDR1 ENHRY and CDR2 SYGVKD. This CDR3 is built from 13 residues. The V end lost 6 bases, the J end lost 0 bases, and 8 bases lay between the germline ends. The CDR3 DNA reads TGTGCCATCAGGAAAGACTTGAACACTGAAGCTTTCTTT. Translating gives CAIRKDLNTEAFF.

This clone occurred a few times. The chain combines TRBV6-5 with TRBJ2-1; 9 bases line up with TRBD1. CDR1 MNHEY and CDR2 SVGAGI come from the germline V gene. This CDR3 contains 14 residues. The V segment lost 6 bases and the J segment 6 bases; nucleotides outside the gene matches: 6. CDR3 DNA sequence: TGTGCCAGCAGCCCCGGGACAGGGCTCAATGAGCAGTTCTTC. As protein: CASSPGTGLNEQFF.

This sequence joins TRBV12-5 and TRBJ1-1, with 8 nucleotides matching TRBD1. Per the germline V gene, CDR1 is LGHNT and CDR2 is FRNRAP. Trimming cost V 4 bases and J 1 base; bases outside gene matches: 2. The CDR3 runs to 14 residues. Here the CDR3 reads CASGWGTGNTEAFF. In DNA form, the CDR3 reads TGTGCTAGTGGTTGGGGGACAGGGAACACTGAAGCTTTCTTT.

This rearrangement joins TRBV2 to TRBJ2-1, with TRBD2 matching 9 bases. Looked up from germline, CDR1 is SNHLY and CDR2 is FYNNEI. The CDR3 has 15 residues. V lost 7 bases, J lost 8 bases, and 12 bases stayed unmatched. DNA of the CDR3: TGTGCCAGCAAAATGAACGCGGGAGGGCTAGATGAGCAGTTCTTC. Translated, it gives CASKMNAGGLDEQFF.

V is TRBV7-8 and J is TRBJ1-3; TRBD1 agrees at 7 bases. Germline assignment: CDR1 SGHVS and CDR2 FQNEAQ. Unmatched junction bases numbered 4, after V lost 2 bases and J lost 3 bases. This CDR3 has 15 residues. CDR3 DNA: TGTGCCAGCAGCTTATCGTGGGACAGTGGAAACACCATATATTTT. The encoded protein is CASSLSWDSGNTIYF.

This clone was found once. The DNA of the CDR3 is TGTGCCTGGAGTAGGGGGGGAACTGAAGCTTTCTTT. Translated, it gives CAWSRGGTEAFF. The chain recombines TRBV30 with TRBJ1-1; a weak D match, TRBD1 (6 bases). CDR1 is GTSNPN, CDR2 SVGIG, per germline (reference sequence). The CDR3 covers 12 residues. V dropped 2 bases and J dropped 5 bases, with 9 bases sitting between them.

The gene calls are TRBV5-6 and TRBJ1-2, with D tentatively TRBD1 (6 bases). The length of the CDR3 is 13 residues. Trimming took off 5 bases at V and 8 bases at J, with 16 bases between the two ends. Looked up from germline, CDR1 is SGHDT and CDR2 is YYEEEE. The CDR3 protein is CASRETGGRGYTF. The CDR3 DNA is TGTGCCAGCAGGGAAACCGGGGGGCGCGGCTACACCTTC.

The chain uses TRBV5-1 and TRBJ2-7; 7 bases match TRBD2. The CDR3 is made up of 14 amino acids. CDR1 and CDR2 (germline): SGHRS, YFSETQ. The ends lost 1 base at V and 6 bases at J; junction bases unmatched: 7. The DNA for the CDR3 is TGCGCCAGCAGCTTGAAGGCGGGGGATGGCGAGCAGTACTTC. It specifies CASSLKAGDGEQYF. Drawing the rest from reference TRBV5-1 and TRBJ2-7, the complete variable domain is KAGVTQTPRYLIKTRGQQVTLSCSPISGHRSVSWYQQTPGQGLQFLFEYFSETQRNKGNFPGRFSGRQFSNSRSEMNVSTLELGDSALYLCASSLKAGDGEQYFGPGTRLTVT.

This sequence joins TRBV18 and TRBJ2-5, with 11 bases matching TRBD1. J lost 7 bases, V lost 5 bases, and 3 bases had no gene match. Germline lookup yields CDR1 KGHSH and CDR2 LQKENI. The CDR3 has 13 residues. The CDR3 protein is CASSLDRGRTQYF. CDR3 DNA sequence: TGTGCCAGCTCATTGGACAGGGGGCGGACCCAGTACTTC.

This clone has a single count. V is TRBV7-9 and J is TRBJ2-7; D uncertain. Trimming removed 1 base from V and 11 bases from J, with 12 bases in between. The CDR3 totals 12 residues. From germline, CDR1 is SEHNR and CDR2 FQNEAQ (reference sequence). As DNA, the CDR3 is TGTGCCAGCAGCTTAGACGGGTCGCTAAAGTACTTC. This sequence encodes CASSLDGSLKYF.

The chain couples TRBV27 to TRBJ2-7; a possible D gene is TRBD1 (5 bases). The V gene's germline CDR1 is MNHEY and CDR2 SMNVEV (reference sequence). Trimming removed 3 bases from V and 4 bases from J, with 13 bases in between. The CDR3 loop spans 14 amino acids. The CDR3 loop is CASSFVGAWYEQYF. As DNA, the CDR3 is TGTGCCAGCAGTTTTGTAGGGGCTTGGTACGAGCAGTACTTC.

The V gene is TRBV9, the J gene TRBJ2-1; TRBD2 matches at 8 bases. The CDR3 is 14 residues long. With V trimmed by 3 bases and J by 8 bases, 7 bases remained unmatched. The germline V gene encodes CDR1 SGDLS and CDR2 YYNGEE. CDR3 loop: CASSESGSFDEQFF. In DNA, the CDR3 is TGTGCCAGCAGCGAGAGCGGGAGTTTCGATGAGCAGTTCTTC.